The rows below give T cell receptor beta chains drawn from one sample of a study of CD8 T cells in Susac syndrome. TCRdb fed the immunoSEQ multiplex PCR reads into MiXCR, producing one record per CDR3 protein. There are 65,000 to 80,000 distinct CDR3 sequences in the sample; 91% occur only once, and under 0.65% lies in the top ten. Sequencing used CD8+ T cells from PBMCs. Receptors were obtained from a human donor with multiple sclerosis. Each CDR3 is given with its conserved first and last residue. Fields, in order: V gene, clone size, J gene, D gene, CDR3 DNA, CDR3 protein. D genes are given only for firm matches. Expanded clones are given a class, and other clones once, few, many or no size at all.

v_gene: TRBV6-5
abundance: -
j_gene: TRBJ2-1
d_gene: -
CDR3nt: TGTGCCAGCAGGTATTTAACGGGACCTGACAATGAGCAGTTCTTC
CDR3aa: CASRYLTGPDNEQFF

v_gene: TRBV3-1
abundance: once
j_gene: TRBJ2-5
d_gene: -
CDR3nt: TGTGCCAGCAGCCAACCCGCGGGACTGGGCGAGGGGGCCCAGTACTTC
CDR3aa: CASSQPAGLGEGAQYF

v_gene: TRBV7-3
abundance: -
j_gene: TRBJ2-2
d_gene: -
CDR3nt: TGTGCCAGCAGCTCCAGCGGTGAGAACACCGGGGAGCTGTTTTTT
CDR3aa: CASSSSGENTGELFF

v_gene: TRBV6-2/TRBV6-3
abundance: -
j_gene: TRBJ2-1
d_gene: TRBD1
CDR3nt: TGTGCCAGCAGTACTGACAGGGGTCTCTACAATGAGCAGTTCTTC
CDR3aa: CASSTDRGLYNEQFF

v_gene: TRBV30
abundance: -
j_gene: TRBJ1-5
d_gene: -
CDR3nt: TGTGCCTGTTCCTCCACCTCCGCCGATCAGCCCCAGCATTTT
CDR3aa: CACSSTSADQPQHF

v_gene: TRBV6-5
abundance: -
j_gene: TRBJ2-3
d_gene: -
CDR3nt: TGTGCCAGCAGTTTAGGATGGGGGGGGGCGAACACAGATACGCAGTATTTT
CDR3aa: CASSLGWGGANTDTQYF

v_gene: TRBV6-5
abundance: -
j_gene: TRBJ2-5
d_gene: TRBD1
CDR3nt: TGTGCCAGCAGTGGACAGGATACGGAGACCCAGTACTTC
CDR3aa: CASSGQDTETQYF

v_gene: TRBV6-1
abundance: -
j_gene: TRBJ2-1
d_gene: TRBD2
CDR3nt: TGTGCCAGCAGCCTACGTAGCGGGGGAGGGGTTCGGAATGAGCAGTTCTTC
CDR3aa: CASSLRSGGGVRNEQFF

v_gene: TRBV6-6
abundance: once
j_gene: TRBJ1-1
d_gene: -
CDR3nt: TGTGCCAGCAGTCCTTGGGAGGTTGAAGCTTTCTTT
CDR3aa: CASSPWEVEAFF

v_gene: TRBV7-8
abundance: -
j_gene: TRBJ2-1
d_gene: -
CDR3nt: TGTGCCAGCAGCCCGCGGTATGACAATGAGCAGTTCTTC
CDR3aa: CASSPRYDNEQFF

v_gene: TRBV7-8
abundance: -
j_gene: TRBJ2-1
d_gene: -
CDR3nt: TGTGCCAGCAGCTGGGAGAGGTACAATGAGCAGTTCTTC
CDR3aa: CASSWERYNEQFF

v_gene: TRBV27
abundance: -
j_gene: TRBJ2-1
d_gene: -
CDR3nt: TGTGCCAGCAGACGGTTTGGGGGAGTAAATGAGCAGTTCTTC
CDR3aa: CASRRFGGVNEQFF

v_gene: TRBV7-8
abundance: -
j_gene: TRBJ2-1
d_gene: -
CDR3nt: TGTGCCAGCAGCTTTAGGAAGAGCTTCGATAGCTCCTACAATGAGCAGTTCTTC
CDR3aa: CASSFRKSFDSSYNEQFF

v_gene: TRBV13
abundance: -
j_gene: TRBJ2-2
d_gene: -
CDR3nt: TGTGCCAGCAGCCGAATTCTACAGAACACCGGGGAGCTGTTTTTT
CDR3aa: CASSRILQNTGELFF

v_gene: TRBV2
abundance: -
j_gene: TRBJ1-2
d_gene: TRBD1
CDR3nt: TGTGCCAGCAGTGAAGGAAGACAGGGACATGGCTACACCTTC
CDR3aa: CASSEGRQGHGYTF

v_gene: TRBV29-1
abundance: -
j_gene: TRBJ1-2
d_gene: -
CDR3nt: TGCAGCGTTGAAGATCTTAAGTATGGCTACACCTTC
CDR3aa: CSVEDLKYGYTF

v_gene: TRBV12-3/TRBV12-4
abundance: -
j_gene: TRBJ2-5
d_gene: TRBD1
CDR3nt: TGTGCCAGCAGTCACGGGACAGGGGGCCAAGAGACCCAGTACTTC
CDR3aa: CASSHGTGGQETQYF

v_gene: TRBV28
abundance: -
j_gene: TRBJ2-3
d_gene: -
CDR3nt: TGTGCCAGCAGTTTGAATAGCCCCAGCACAGATACGCAGTATTTT
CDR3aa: CASSLNSPSTDTQYF

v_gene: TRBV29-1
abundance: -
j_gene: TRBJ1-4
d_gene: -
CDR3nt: TGCAGCGTTGCCCCGTCTGCAACTAATGAAAAACTGTTTTTT
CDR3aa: CSVAPSATNEKLFF

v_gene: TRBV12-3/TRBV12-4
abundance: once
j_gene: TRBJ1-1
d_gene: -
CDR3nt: TGTGCCAGCAGTTTAAAGGGGGGCACTGAAGCTTTCTTT
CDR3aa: CASSLKGGTEAFF

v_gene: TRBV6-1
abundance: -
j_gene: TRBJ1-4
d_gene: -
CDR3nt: TGTGCCAGCAGTCCGAGGGCAACTAATGAAAAACTGTTTTTT
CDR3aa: CASSPRATNEKLFF

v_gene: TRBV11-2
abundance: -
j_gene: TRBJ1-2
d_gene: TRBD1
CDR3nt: TGTGCCAGCAGCTCATTCGCGGGACAGTACTATGGCTACACCTTC
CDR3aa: CASSSFAGQYYGYTF

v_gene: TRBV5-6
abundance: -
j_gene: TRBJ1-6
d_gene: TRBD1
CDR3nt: TGTGCCAGCAGCGACAGGGTCTATTCACCCCTCCACTTT
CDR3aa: CASSDRVYSPLHF

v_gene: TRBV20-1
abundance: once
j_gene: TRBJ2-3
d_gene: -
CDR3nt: TGCAGTGCTAGGACAGGGAGGAGAGCAGATACGCAGTATTTT
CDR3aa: CSARTGRRADTQYF

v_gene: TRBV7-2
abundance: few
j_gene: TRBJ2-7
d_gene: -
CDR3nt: TGTGCCAGCAGCTTAGCGATCCCTGAGCAGTACTTC
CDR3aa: CASSLAIPEQYF